This TCR beta chain stems from a study of cytomegalovirus exposure and HLA in healthy donors (dated by TCRdb to 2016 to 2017). Broadly, across the study: In an earlier analysis of under 600 of the donors, 276 Gb of sequence data and 95 million to 130 million unique TCR beta sequences from 150 million to 200 million T cells were reported. The genetic ancestry cluster associated with self-reported Caucasian donors included about four fifths of the roughly 400 genotyped donors. In an earlier analysis of roughly 540 of the donors, high-throughput TCR beta sequencing was used to judge whether each TCR beta V gene segment behaved as functional or pseudogenic. About 300 gigabases of sequencing data and around 85 million unique TCR sequences made up an early release that covered over 550 HLA-typed donors. The study aimed to test whether cataloging public T cell receptors could reveal signatures of past pathogen exposure. Rather than drawing on any new phenotypic data, the later analysis identified candidate immune exposures from TCR beta sequences and the way those sequences occurred across donors. High-throughput TCR immunosequencing, statistical association of individual TCRs with disease status, and machine learning were combined to predict cytomegalovirus infection status. Donor age, sex, ethnicity and CMV serostatus were collected together with the repertoire data. Across under 500 genotyped donors of the cohort, an average of approximately 200,000 unique TCR beta nucleotide sequences per donor were sequenced, and around 19% of those sequences were non-productive. The T cell repertoires of roughly 660 subjects were profiled by immunosequencing and related to cytomegalovirus serostatus. Class I and class II HLA loci were covered by the typing at four-digit resolution. To study patterns of TCR occurrence, a later analysis re-analyzed previously published TCR beta repertoires from more than 550 donors and added high-resolution HLA genotyping. A later genetic analysis took genome-wide SNP genotypes for about 65% of the roughly 670 donors and used that subset as a discovery cohort. Typing coverage differed by locus: A, B, C, DRB1 and DQB1 were typed in about 629-640 donors, DQA1 in roughly 510, DPA1 in nearly 610, and DPB1 in roughly 470. Roughly five DR-DQ haplotypes were handled as single units for association and clustering, since linkage in the cohort was strong. All discovery cohort repertoires had been generated using a single sequencing platform. Besides the first cohort of 500 to 700 subjects, a separate validation cohort made up of 120 different subjects was used. Study-wide findings and limitations: A further reported finding was that TCR beta sequences accurately predicted the HLA-A and HLA-B alleles for most subjects in the first cohort. In vitro tests confirmed that a few of the cytomegalovirus-associated TCR beta chains recognize cytomegalovirus antigens. Because HLA typing was missing for some donors at each locus, association tests included only the typed subset. According to a later analysis, parvovirus B19, influenza, CMV and Epstein-Barr virus appeared linked to several top co-occurrence clusters. The only immune exposure information available for the cohort was CMV serostatus. A later genetic analysis associated a missense DCLRE1C variant with V-gene and J-gene trimming of TCR beta chains, and an independent cohort replicated the association. This cohort had only TCR beta chains sequenced, and the lack of alpha or paired-chain data limited which features could be detected. A later analysis found that HLA-associated TCR beta chains were more clonally expanded and had lower generation probabilities than equally common non-associated chains. A cluster of highly shared sequence variants was judged likely to be a technical artifact of the sequencing pipeline. An earlier analysis of roughly 570 of the donors showed that most TCR beta V segments appeared in productive rearrangements either about 87% or about 30% of the time, which broadly matched IMGT annotations. The study gave a list of about 170 TCR beta chains associated with cytomegalovirus. Compared with the 666-donor mean, donors in an Asian-associated ancestry cluster had fewer N-insertions in productive TCRs, according to a later genetic analysis. A later analysis found that TCR association rates varied across HLA loci, with DRB1 alleles showing the most associated TCRs and HLA-C alleles the fewest. A later analysis associated 16,951 TCR beta sequences with specific HLA alleles at a false discovery rate of 0.05. The authors suggested that the approach could potentially be extended to other disease states and immunological phenotypes. The presence/absence analyses assumed that sequencing depth was roughly uniform across donors, and that assumption may not be true. The classifier was reported to diagnose cytomegalovirus status with high specificity and sensitivity in both the original and validation cohorts. Because counts were too low, approximately 18 rarely observed V segments, including chromosome 9 orphons, were excluded from the earlier analysis of some 540 of the donors. Most CMV-associated TCR beta chains appeared to be HLA-restricted in a later analysis, and the HLA associations seemed to be driven largely by CMV exposure. Correlated functional status among segregating V segments might be attributable to linkage disequilibrium, but an unknown experimental factor could not be ruled out. Assigning TCR associations to individual alleles was difficult when HLA alleles, especially DR and DQ, strongly co-occurred. Across donors, most TCR sequences were observed very rarely, whereas some public TCRs were present in many individuals. Some IMGT-functional V segments, including TRBV6-2 and TRBV6-3, could not be told apart with the 87-base-pair reads, so those segments were excluded.

V is pared back by 0 bases and J by 7 bases, with 9 bases lying between the germline termini. CDR1 MNHNS and CDR2 SASEGT are derived from the germline V gene. Taken from cysteine to phenylalanine, the CDR3 has 14 residues. Of the read, only the CDR3 DNA is kept; its 42 bases are in frame from base 1. Note on this clone: There is no known antigen for this receptor. Base quality data are lacking; no much larger clone is found one base away.

The library was built by means of the immunoSEQ multiplex PCR assay. The multiplex PCR relied on a mix of 60 forward primers for TCR Vbeta segments and 13 reverse primers for TCR Jbeta segments. Amplification of the CDR3 region of rearranged TCR beta genes was performed with a multiplex PCR assay on genomic DNA. On the Illumina HiSeq System, the amplified TCR beta libraries were sequenced as 87-base-pair reads. Regarding the original processing steps: A later analysis counted about 80 million unique TCR beta chains across the approximately 700 repertoires, and around 9.9 million of these chains were shared by at least two donors. Raw reads were error-corrected and collapsed into unique sequences with a nearest-neighbor algorithm that merged closely related sequences to remove PCR and sequencing errors. To assign V, D and J gene segments, CDR3 sequences were aligned to IMGT reference sequences. For a sequence to be retained, a match of at least six nucleotides to both a V gene segment and a J gene segment was required. Rearrangements were called productive when the CDR3 lacked stop codons and stayed in frame with V and J; all others were non-productive. CDR3 was defined according to IMGT convention as the region running from the second conserved V-encoded cysteine to the conserved J-encoded phenylalanine. Sequences without an unambiguous match to a single V gene segment were excluded from the earlier analysis of approximately 600 of the donors. In an earlier analysis of some 590 of the donors, V segments were called functional above 56.7% productive rearrangements and were called segregating when the between-donor standard deviation exceeded 5%. To diagnose cytomegalovirus status from the catalog of TCR beta chain sequences, a statistical classification framework was built. In a later analysis, TCR nucleotide sequences were compared against IMGT/GENE-DB human TR gene sequences so that V and J genes could be assigned. A later analysis assigned CDR3 sequences and most-parsimonious VDJ recombination scenarios with the TCRdist pipeline. In a later analysis, each TCR beta chain was defined by its CDR3 amino acid sequence together with its V-gene family, and reads lacking a unique V-gene family were excluded. A later analysis removed roughly 590 highly shared, low-generation-probability nucleotide sequences to deal with suspected cross-contamination and a sequencing artifact. For each public chain, a later analysis derived a clonal expansion index from normalized ranks of inferred template counts within each repertoire. In a later analysis, generation probabilities were computed with a VDJ recombination model fitted to out-of-frame rearrangements, and the resulting probabilities were checked against IGoR. In a later analysis, hypergeometric tests were used to score TCR-TCR, TCR-HLA and TCR-CMV co-occurrence, with a repertoire-size bias correction applied to TCR pairs. In a later analysis, false discovery rates were estimated by permuting HLA or CMV assignments 20 times. In a later analysis, co-occurring TCRs were grouped with DBSCAN, and TCRdist sequence similarity was added when clustering was performed within HLA-allele-positive subsets. Co-occurrence clustering excluded repertoires with fewer than 30,000 or more than 120,000 public chains, plus five with anomalous nucleotide sharing. Drawn from immuneACCESS, this table holds only the in-frame rearrangements with V and J called that TCRdb kept. Clones are partly lost; checked studies trace under half to an unresolved V gene and leave the rest unexplained. V, J and clone size are those of that table, while D and trimming were read from the DNA. This sample comprises 110,000 to 150,000 clones, 73% of them detected only once. Jointly, the top ten make up 1% to 1.5% of the sample.

The cohort was made up of roughly 670 healthy bone marrow donors. All cohort members were sampled while nominally healthy, although unrecorded immune exposures were likely present. The donor was CMV seronegative and was included in the group of under 450 seronegative cohort members. A peripheral blood sample was provided by each donor, and peripheral blood mononuclear cells were used for TCR beta sequencing. The Qiagen DNeasy Blood Extraction Kit was used to extract genomic DNA from the blood cell samples. The source material was PBMCs. Rearrangement joined TRBV6-1 to TRBJ2-2; confidence is insufficient to name the D gene. This TCR came from a middle-aged woman in good health and CMV-seronegative. This receptor carries the CDR3 CASSEARLLGELFF. The nucleotides read TGTGCCAGCAGTGAAGCCCGTCTTCTCGGGGAGCTGTTTTTT.